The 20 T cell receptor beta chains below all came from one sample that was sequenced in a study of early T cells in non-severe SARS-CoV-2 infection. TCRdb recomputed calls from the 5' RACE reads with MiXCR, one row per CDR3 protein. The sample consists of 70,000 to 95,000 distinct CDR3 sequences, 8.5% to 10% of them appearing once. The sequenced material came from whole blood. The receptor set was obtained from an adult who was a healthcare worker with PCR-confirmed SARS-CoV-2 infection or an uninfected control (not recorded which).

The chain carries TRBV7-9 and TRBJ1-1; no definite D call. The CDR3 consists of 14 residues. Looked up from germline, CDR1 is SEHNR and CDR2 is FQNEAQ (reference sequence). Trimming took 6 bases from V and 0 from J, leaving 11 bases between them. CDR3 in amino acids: CASRVLGMNTEAFF. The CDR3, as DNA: TGTGCCAGCAGAGTACTGGGGATGAACACTGAAGCTTTCTTT.

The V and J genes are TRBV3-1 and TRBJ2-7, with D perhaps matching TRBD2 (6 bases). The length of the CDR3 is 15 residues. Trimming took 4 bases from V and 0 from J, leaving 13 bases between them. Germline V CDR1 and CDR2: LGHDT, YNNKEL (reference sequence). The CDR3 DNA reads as TGTGCCAGCAGCCGCCCTTCCGGGAGCTCCTACGAGCAGTACTTC. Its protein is CASSRPSGSSYEQYF.

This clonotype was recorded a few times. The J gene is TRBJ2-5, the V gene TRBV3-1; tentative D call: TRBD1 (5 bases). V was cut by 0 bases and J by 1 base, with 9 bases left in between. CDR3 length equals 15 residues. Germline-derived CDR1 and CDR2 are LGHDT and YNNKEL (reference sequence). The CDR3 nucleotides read TGTGCCAGCAGCCAAGAGGGGCAGACCCAAGAGACCCAGTACTTC. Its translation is CASSQEGQTQETQYF.

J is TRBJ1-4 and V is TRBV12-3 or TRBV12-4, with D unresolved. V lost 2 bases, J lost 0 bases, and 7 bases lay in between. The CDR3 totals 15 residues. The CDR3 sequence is CASSLQSPTNEKLFF. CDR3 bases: TGTGCCAGCAGTTTACAGTCCCCAACTAATGAAAAACTGTTTTTT.

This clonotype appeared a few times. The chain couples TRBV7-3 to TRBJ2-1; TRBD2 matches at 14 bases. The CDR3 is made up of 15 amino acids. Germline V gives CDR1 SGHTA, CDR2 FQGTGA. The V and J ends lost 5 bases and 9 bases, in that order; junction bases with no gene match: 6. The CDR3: CASSGGLAGVSEQFF. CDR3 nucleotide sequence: TGTGCCAGCAGCGGGGGACTAGCGGGAGTCAGTGAGCAGTTCTTC.

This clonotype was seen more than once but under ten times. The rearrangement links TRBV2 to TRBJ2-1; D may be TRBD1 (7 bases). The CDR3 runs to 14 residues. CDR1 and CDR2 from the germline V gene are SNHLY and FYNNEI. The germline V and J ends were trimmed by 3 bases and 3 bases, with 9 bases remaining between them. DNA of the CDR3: TGTGCCAGCAGTGACCAGGGGGGCTACAATGAGCAGTTCTTC. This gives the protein CASSDQGGYNEQFF.

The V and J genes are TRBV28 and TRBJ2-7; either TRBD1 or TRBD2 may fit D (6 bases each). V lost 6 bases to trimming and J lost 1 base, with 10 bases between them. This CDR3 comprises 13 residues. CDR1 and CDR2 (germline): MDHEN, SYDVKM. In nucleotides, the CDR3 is TGTGCCAGCAGGCGGGGACAATCCTACGAGCAGTACTTC. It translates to CASRRGQSYEQYF.

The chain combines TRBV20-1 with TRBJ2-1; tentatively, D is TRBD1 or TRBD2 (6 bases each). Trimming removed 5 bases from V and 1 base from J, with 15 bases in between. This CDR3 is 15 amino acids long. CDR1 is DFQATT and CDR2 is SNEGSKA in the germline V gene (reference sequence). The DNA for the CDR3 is TGCAGTGCTGTGGCAGGGGCGGGGTCCTACAATGAGCAGTTCTTC. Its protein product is CSAVAGAGSYNEQFF.

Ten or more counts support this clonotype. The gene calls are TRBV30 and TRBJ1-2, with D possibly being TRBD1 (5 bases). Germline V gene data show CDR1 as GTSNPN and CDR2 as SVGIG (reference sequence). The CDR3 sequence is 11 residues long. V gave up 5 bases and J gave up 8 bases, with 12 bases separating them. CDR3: CAWLGLYGYTF. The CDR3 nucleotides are TGTGCCTGGTTGGGACTGTACGGCTACACCTTC.

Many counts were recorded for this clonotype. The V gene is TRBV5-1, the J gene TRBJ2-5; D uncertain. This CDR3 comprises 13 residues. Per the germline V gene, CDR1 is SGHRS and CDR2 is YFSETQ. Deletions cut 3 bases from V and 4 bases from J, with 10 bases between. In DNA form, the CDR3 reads TGCGCCAGCAGCTGGAGCGCAACAGAGACCCAGTACTTC. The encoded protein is CASSWSATETQYF.

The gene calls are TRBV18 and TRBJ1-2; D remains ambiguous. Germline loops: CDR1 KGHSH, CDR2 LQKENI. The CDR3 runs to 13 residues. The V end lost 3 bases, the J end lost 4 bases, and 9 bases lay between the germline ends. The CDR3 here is CASSPGDGYGYTF. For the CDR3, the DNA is TGTGCCAGCTCACCCGGGGATGGCTATGGCTACACCTTC. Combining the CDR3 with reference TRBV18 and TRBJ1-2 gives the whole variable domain NAGVMQNPRHLVRRRGQEARLRCSPMKGHSHVYWYRQLPEEGLKFMVYLQKENIIDESGMPKERFSAEFPKEGPSILRIQQVVRGDSAAYFCASSPGDGYGYTFGSGTRLTVV.

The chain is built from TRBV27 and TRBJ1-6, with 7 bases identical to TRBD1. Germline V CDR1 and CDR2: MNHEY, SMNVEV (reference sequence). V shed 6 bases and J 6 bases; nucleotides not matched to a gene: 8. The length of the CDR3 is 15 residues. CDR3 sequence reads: CASSPGQVINSPLHF. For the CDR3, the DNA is TGTGCCAGCAGCCCCGGACAGGTGATTAATTCACCCCTCCACTTT.

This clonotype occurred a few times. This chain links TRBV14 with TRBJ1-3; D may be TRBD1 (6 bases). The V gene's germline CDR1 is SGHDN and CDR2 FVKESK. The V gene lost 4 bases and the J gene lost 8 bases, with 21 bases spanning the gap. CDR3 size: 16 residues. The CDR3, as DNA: TGTGCCAGCAGCCGCGAGGGGAGAGGGGGAGCGGACACCATATATTTT. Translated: CASSREGRGGADTIYF.

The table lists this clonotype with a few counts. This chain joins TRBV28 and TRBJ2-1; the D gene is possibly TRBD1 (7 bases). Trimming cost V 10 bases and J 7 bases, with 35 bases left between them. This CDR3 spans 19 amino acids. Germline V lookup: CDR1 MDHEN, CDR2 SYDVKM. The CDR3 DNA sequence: TGTGCCACCAAAAACAGGGGAGGATTCTCAAAGGGCCCTAAAAATGAGCAGTTCTTC. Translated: CATKNRGGFSKGPKNEQFF.

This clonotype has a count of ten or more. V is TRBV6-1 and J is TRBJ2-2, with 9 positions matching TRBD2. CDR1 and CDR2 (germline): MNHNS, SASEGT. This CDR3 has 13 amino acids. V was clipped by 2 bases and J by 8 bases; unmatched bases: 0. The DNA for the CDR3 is TGTGCCAGCAGTGAACTAGCGGGGGGGGAGCTGTTTTTT. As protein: CASSELAGGELFF.

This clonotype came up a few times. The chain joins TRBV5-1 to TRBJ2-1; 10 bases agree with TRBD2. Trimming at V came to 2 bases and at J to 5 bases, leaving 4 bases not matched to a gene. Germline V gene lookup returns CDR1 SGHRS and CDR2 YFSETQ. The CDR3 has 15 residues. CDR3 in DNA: TGCGCCAGCAGCTTTGGGACTAGCGCCGACAATGAGCAGTTCTTC. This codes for CASSFGTSADNEQFF.

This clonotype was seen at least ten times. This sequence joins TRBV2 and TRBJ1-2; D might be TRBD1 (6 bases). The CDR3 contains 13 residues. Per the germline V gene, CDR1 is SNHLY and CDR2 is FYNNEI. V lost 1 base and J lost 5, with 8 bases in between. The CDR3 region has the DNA TGTGCCAGCAGTGAAGGCAGGGGATATGGCTACACCTTC. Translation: CASSEGRGYGYTF.

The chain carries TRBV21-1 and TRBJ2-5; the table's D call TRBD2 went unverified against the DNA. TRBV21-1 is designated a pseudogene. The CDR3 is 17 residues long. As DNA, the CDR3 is TGTGCCAGCAGCAAAGGCCGGACTAGCGGGAGGCAAGAGACCCAGTACTTC. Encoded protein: CASSKGRTSGRQETQYF.

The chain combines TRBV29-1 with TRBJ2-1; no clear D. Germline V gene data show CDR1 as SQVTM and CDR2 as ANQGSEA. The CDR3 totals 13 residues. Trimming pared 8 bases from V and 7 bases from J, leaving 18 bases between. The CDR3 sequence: CSSFTVPANEQFF. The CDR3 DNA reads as TGCAGCTCCTTTACCGTCCCTGCGAATGAGCAGTTCTTC.

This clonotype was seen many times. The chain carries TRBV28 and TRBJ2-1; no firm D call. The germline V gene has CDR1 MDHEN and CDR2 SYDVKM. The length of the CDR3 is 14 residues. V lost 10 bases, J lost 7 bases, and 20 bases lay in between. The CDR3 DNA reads TGTGCCACCACGTCCCACCCCGTTAGGAATGAGCAGTTCTTC. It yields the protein CATTSHPVRNEQFF.